This T cell receptor (beta chain) was identified in a study of human T cells and chemical hapten exposure. The CDR3 consists of 17 residues. V was clipped by 0 bases and J by 9 bases, with 22 bases between them. Germline V CDR1 and CDR2: LGHNA, YNFKEQ. TCRdb independently ran MiXCR on the RACE reads; one entry per CDR3 protein. The sample carries approximately 90,000 distinct CDR3 sequences, about 8% recorded once. This clonotype was seen repeatedly, ten times or more. Time point of the sample: pre-sensitization, week 0. Treatment meaning: therapeutic diphenylcyclopropenone sensitization with weekly scalp DPC. Alopecia patients between 18 and 70 years old and suitable for DPC were used as donors.

The origin of this receptor is a man in his forties with alopecia areata. Some clones in this sample may be carry-over from other donors' samples. Source: whole blood, taken in connection with sensitization to the hapten diphenylcyclopropenone (DPC). V gene TRBV4-2 combines with J gene TRBJ2-3, with D possibly called TRBD1 or TRBD2 (6 bases each). The CDR3 DNA follows: TGTGCCAGCAGCCAAGATAGAGGGGCGGGACAAGCATGGACGCAGTATTTT. It codes for CASSQDRGAGQAWTQYF.